Listed below are T cell receptor beta chains from one sample, sequenced in a study of spatial heterogeneity in lung cancer. TCRdb reprocessed the 5' RACE reads with MiXCR, giving one entry per CDR3 protein. The sample records around 92,000 distinct CDR3 sequences, more than 10% being singletons. The source was PBMCs, collected at surgery. The source is a male donor with early-stage non-small cell lung cancer. Both conserved end residues are part of each CDR3. D genes are given only for firm matches. The listing skips clone size in some rows; elsewhere it reads once, few, many or a size class.

v_call: TRBV13
d_call: -
clone_size: -
j_call: TRBJ2-5
cdr3_nt: TGTGCCAGCAGCCCGTGGAACTCCCAAGAGACCCAGTACTTC
cdr3_aa: CASSPWNSQETQYF

v_call: TRBV3-1
d_call: -
clone_size: few
j_call: TRBJ2-1
cdr3_nt: TGTGCCAGCAGCCAAGTCCGACGGGGGCGCAATGAGCAGTTCTTC
cdr3_aa: CASSQVRRGRNEQFF

v_call: TRBV20-1
d_call: TRBD2
clone_size: -
j_call: TRBJ2-1
cdr3_nt: TGCAGTGATTCCGGGACTAGCCCATACAATGAGCAGTTCTTC
cdr3_aa: CSDSGTSPYNEQFF

v_call: TRBV7-2
d_call: TRBD2
clone_size: few
j_call: TRBJ2-3
cdr3_nt: TGTGCCAGCCGACTAGCGGGAGCCGTCAGCACAGATACGCAGTATTTT
cdr3_aa: CASRLAGAVSTDTQYF

v_call: TRBV6-5
d_call: TRBD1
clone_size: -
j_call: TRBJ2-3
cdr3_nt: TGTGCCAGCAGGCCCACAGGGGGCACGGGTTTCGATACGCAGTATTTT
cdr3_aa: CASRPTGGTGFDTQYF

v_call: TRBV7-8
d_call: -
clone_size: many
j_call: TRBJ1-1
cdr3_nt: TGTGCCAGCAGCCCCAATGGAAGGGATCATACTGGCATTAGGGCTTTCTTT
cdr3_aa: CASSPNGRDHTGIRAFF

v_call: TRBV6-5
d_call: -
clone_size: -
j_call: TRBJ1-6
cdr3_nt: TGTGCCAGCAGCCGCCTCCCAGGAAATTCACCCCTCCACTTT
cdr3_aa: CASSRLPGNSPLHF

v_call: TRBV29-1
d_call: TRBD1
clone_size: -
j_call: TRBJ2-5
cdr3_nt: TGCAGCGTTGTTAGGGGGCCAGAGACCCAGTACTTC
cdr3_aa: CSVVRGPETQYF

v_call: TRBV5-8
d_call: -
clone_size: -
j_call: TRBJ2-1
cdr3_nt: TGTGTCAGCAGCTCATCAGGGACGAGGACCAATGAGCAGTTCTTC
cdr3_aa: CVSSSSGTRTNEQFF

v_call: TRBV27
d_call: TRBD2
clone_size: few
j_call: TRBJ2-5
cdr3_nt: TGTGCCAGCAGCAACCTGGGACTATCCCAAGAGACCCAGTACTTC
cdr3_aa: CASSNLGLSQETQYF

v_call: TRBV19
d_call: -
clone_size: few
j_call: TRBJ2-7
cdr3_nt: TGTGCCAGTAGTATTGGGGCCGGTTCCTACGAGCAGTACTTC
cdr3_aa: CASSIGAGSYEQYF

v_call: TRBV27
d_call: -
clone_size: -
j_call: TRBJ2-5
cdr3_nt: TGTGCCAGCAGTTCGTCAGGGGTAGGGACCCAGTACTTC
cdr3_aa: CASSSSGVGTQYF

v_call: TRBV5-1
d_call: TRBD2
clone_size: -
j_call: TRBJ2-3
cdr3_nt: TGCGTCAGCAGCCGAACTAGCGGGGGGACAGATACGCAGTATTTT
cdr3_aa: CVSSRTSGGTDTQYF

v_call: TRBV7-2
d_call: TRBD2
clone_size: once
j_call: TRBJ2-7
cdr3_nt: TGTGCCAGCAGCTTAGAGGCGGGAGGGCCCTACGAGCAGTACTTC
cdr3_aa: CASSLEAGGPYEQYF

v_call: TRBV5-1
d_call: -
clone_size: -
j_call: TRBJ1-2
cdr3_nt: TGCGCCAGCGAATCGGACAGTTCGTATGGCTACACCTTC
cdr3_aa: CASESDSSYGYTF

v_call: TRBV7-8
d_call: TRBD1
clone_size: -
j_call: TRBJ1-1
cdr3_nt: TGTGCCAGCAGCTCCCGGGACAGGGGATCGAACACTGAAGCTTTCTTT
cdr3_aa: CASSSRDRGSNTEAFF

v_call: TRBV18
d_call: TRBD1
clone_size: -
j_call: TRBJ2-3
cdr3_nt: TGTGCCAGCTCACCCTTCACTACAGGGGTTCAGCGCACAGATACGCAGTATTTT
cdr3_aa: CASSPFTTGVQRTDTQYF

v_call: TRBV18
d_call: -
clone_size: -
j_call: TRBJ2-7
cdr3_nt: TGTGCCAGCTCAGAAGGGGCCTCCGGGGCCTACGAGCAGTACTTC
cdr3_aa: CASSEGASGAYEQYF

v_call: TRBV24-1
d_call: TRBD2
clone_size: -
j_call: TRBJ2-3
cdr3_nt: TGTGCCACCAGTGATTCCGGACTTTTCCGGGGGGGCCTAGATACGCAGTATTTT
cdr3_aa: CATSDSGLFRGGLDTQYF

v_call: TRBV29-1
d_call: -
clone_size: many
j_call: TRBJ1-1
cdr3_nt: TGCAGCTCTCGGACAGAAACGAACACTGAAGCTTTCTTT
cdr3_aa: CSSRTETNTEAFF

v_call: TRBV7-2
d_call: -
clone_size: -
j_call: TRBJ2-1
cdr3_nt: TGTGCCAGCAGCTCAACGGGGACTTTCAGCTCCTACAATGAGCAGTTCTTC
cdr3_aa: CASSSTGTFSSYNEQFF

v_call: TRBV28
d_call: -
clone_size: few
j_call: TRBJ1-1
cdr3_nt: TGTGCCAGCGTAGGGGCAGTGAACACTGAAGCTTTCTTT
cdr3_aa: CASVGAVNTEAFF

v_call: TRBV12-3/TRBV12-4
d_call: -
clone_size: -
j_call: TRBJ2-4
cdr3_nt: TGTGCCAGCAGTACCCGGACAGGGAGGGACATTCAGTACTTC
cdr3_aa: CASSTRTGRDIQYF

v_call: TRBV7-9
d_call: -
clone_size: -
j_call: TRBJ2-1
cdr3_nt: TGTGCCAGCAGCTCCCCCCTGAGTGTTGGGGCAAACAATGAGCAGTTCTTC
cdr3_aa: CASSSPLSVGANNEQFF

v_call: TRBV18
d_call: -
clone_size: few
j_call: TRBJ2-5
cdr3_nt: TGTGCCAGCTCACCACGGGAGCTTACCCAAGAGACCCAGTACTTC
cdr3_aa: CASSPRELTQETQYF